This T cell receptor (beta chain) is drawn from a study of blood T cells in healthy people across ages (dated by TCRdb to 2014 to 2015). The study in broad terms: In model experiments, template switching captured roughly one uniquely barcoded TCR beta cDNA molecule for every two T cells. Age-related changes in TCR beta repertoire diversity were measured in the study by deep sequencing normalized with unique cDNA molecular identifiers. Donors were grouped into four age groups: young (average approximately 16 years), middle-aged (about 40), aged (about 60) and long-lived (about 82). Donors of different ages were randomly distributed across sequencing lanes to avoid experimental bias. The study analyzed two additional independent replicas of 1 million unique cDNA reads from the same blood draw for two donors, one aged 18 to 29 and one aged 80 or older. Study-level results and caveats: Because donor CMV infection status was unknown, age-related changes in expanded clonotypes were potentially confounded. Observed TCR beta diversity correlated strongly with the percentage of naive T cells measured by flow cytometry. Compared with the aged group, the long-lived group had more naive CD4+ T cells, fewer expanded clones and increased TCR diversity, a pattern suggesting age selection. Observed TCR beta diversity per million T cells fell roughly linearly with age, and a significant reduction was already apparent by age around 44. Bulk unsorted PBMC profiling prevented conclusive comparison of naive and antigen-experienced compartments. Total diversity estimates from one million sequenced T cells were considered lower bounds and underestimates.

The library was produced with 5' RACE. Instrument used: Illumina HiSeq 2500. A second PCR of 7 to 11 cycles was run with a J-beta primer mix and a sample-barcoded 5' primer. A template-switch 5' adaptor carrying 12 random nucleotides introduced a unique molecular identifier onto each TCR beta cDNA molecule. At least 2.5 million CDR3-containing paired-end reads were obtained from each sample. First-strand cDNA was synthesized from all RNA with the Mint cDNA synthesis kit, primed by a TRBC-specific oligonucleotide. Following uracil-DNA glycosylase treatment, a first 18-cycle PCR with universal primers M1SS and BC2_uni_R was performed on all cDNA. The study's own analysis went as follows. Each sample was normalized by randomly selecting 1 million high-quality reads, each carrying a distinct molecular identifier. Reads with shared molecular identifiers were discarded instead of being binned into consensus sequences. MiTCR, set to a Q25 quality threshold and the strictest error-elimination algorithm, was used for CDR3 identification, clonotype clustering and error correction. A nonparametric unseen species model using Euler transformation provided a lower-bound estimate of total TCR beta diversity. TCRdb reworked the public reads: Q25 trimming with fastp, MiXCR clone assembly, productive beta chains retained. Each entry merges the rows of one CDR3 protein and shows their most common DNA and genes. The authors' filters were not applied to this entry. In this sample the table shows approximately 670,000 distinct CDR3 sequences, about 43% of which occur a single time. The ten largest account for approximately 31% of the sample.

The germline V gene (reference sequence) yields SEHNR for CDR1 and FQNEAQ for CDR2. The CDR3 spans 16 residues, from the cysteine through the phenylalanine. The only DNA kept is the CDR3, 48 bases in frame from the first base. The germline ends are 14 bases apart after V is trimmed by 2 bases and J by 1 base. The donors were roughly 38 Caucasian individuals from Russia, aged 6 to 90 years, who were systemically healthy. Each donor gave ten milliliters of peripheral blood, drawn into EDTA-treated Vacutainer tubes. Ficoll-Paque density-gradient centrifugation was used to isolate PBMCs, with at least 7 million per sample. Trizol reagent was used to extract total RNA from PBMCs, with at least 6 micrograms per sample. Naive CD45RAhigh/CD27high T cell percentages were measured by flow cytometry on a PBMC aliquot from every donor. On this clonotype: Its binding antigen is unknown. No base-level quality is on record; no much larger clone is a single base apart.

Sequenced material: blood. The chain joins TRBV7-9 to TRBJ2-5; the D gene cannot be named for sure. The TCR sequence derives from a man at least 80 years old in good health. DNA sequence: TGTGCCAGCAGCTTATTGACCTCGACGGCCCAAGAGACCCAGTACTTC. The encoded protein is CASSLLTSTAQETQYF.